This T cell receptor (beta chain) emerged from a study of post-analysis software for immune sequencing data. On the study more broadly: Progressive-relapsing, secondary progressive and relapsing-remitting multiple sclerosis were among the disease courses included. Whole-study results and caveats: Controls showed lower frequencies than patients for several TRBV segments, and TRBV5-6, TRBV5-1 and TRBV20-1 were among these. Samples from one preparation batch, clustered by F measure, grouped strongly together.

Researchers reported that TCR beta cDNA libraries carried unique molecular identifiers. MiXCR, applied by TCRdb to the PCR reads, yields one record per CDR3 protein. Here the sample spans about 400,000 distinct CDR3 sequences, about a third being singletons. About this clonotype itself: Its antigen remains unidentified.

V lost 3 bases to trimming and J lost 4 bases, with 6 bases between them. CDR3 length equals 12 residues. The V and J genes are TRBV12-3 or TRBV12-4 and TRBJ1-2; D is unclear. Source material: blood. The source is a girl under 18 with multiple sclerosis. This CDR3 reads CASSFSAYGYTF. CDR3 in DNA: TGTGCCAGCAGTTTCTCAGCCTATGGCTACACCTTC.